These 31 T cell receptor beta chains originate from one sample sequenced in a study of T cell clonality in common variable immunodeficiency. Profiled with immunoSEQ multiplex PCR; TCRdb holds only in-frame clones, not every one. The specimen has 30,000 to 40,000 clones, none found just once. Sequencing was performed on peripheral blood mononuclear cells. Source of these receptors: a person aged 18 to 70 in good health.

This clone was counted at least ten times. The read ends 3 residues shy of where the CDR3 ends; the end is completed using the germline J gene. The V gene is TRBV6-2 or TRBV6-3, the J gene TRBJ2-7; 9 nucleotides align to TRBD1. Germline V lookup: CDR1 MNHEY, CDR2 SVGEGT. This CDR3 is built from 15 residues. With 6 bases clipped from V and 0 bases from J, the junction kept 6 bases outside the gene matches. Partial CDR3 DNA: TGTGCCAGCAGGCATGGGACAGGGCGCTCCTACGAG. Protein: CASRHGTGRSYE. The complete CDR3 sequence is CASRHGTGRSYEQYF.

A few counts support this clone. Read coverage stops 3 residues before the CDR3 terminus; the germline J gene supplies the remainder. The V call is TRBV6-1, the J call TRBJ2-3; 10 bases match TRBD2. Trimming cost V 4 bases and J 4 bases; bases outside gene matches: 5. CDR3 length: 15 amino acids. Per germline, CDR1 MNHNS and CDR2 SASEGT. The DNA read from the CDR3 is TGTGCCAGCAGTGGGGAGCGGGGGGGGCCAGATACG. This encodes CASSGERGGPDT. The whole CDR3 protein reads CASSGERGGPDTQYF.

Only a few counts were recorded for this clone. Coverage ceases 3 residues before the CDR3 finishes, and the germline J gene fills in the end. The genes are TRBV19 and TRBJ2-4; 9 bases align to TRBD1. This CDR3 is built from 19 residues. Germline trimming cut 6 bases from V and 0 bases from J; bases unmatched to any gene: 15. Germline loops: CDR1 LNHDA, CDR2 SQIVND (reference sequence). Partial CDR3 DNA: TGTGCCAGTAGATCATACAAGGGACAGGGCGCGCTAGCCAAAAACATT. Its translation is CASRSYKGQGALAKNI. The CDR3 in full is CASRSYKGQGALAKNIQYF. Variable domain in full (rest from reference TRBV19 and TRBJ2-4): DGGITQSPKYLFRKEGQNVTLSCEQNLNHDAMYWYRQDPGQGLRLIYYSQIVNDFQKGDIAEGYSVSREKKESFPLTVTSAQKNPTAFYLCASRSYKGQGALAKNIQYFGAGTRLSVL.

This clone was seen at least ten times. The DNA ends 3 residues before the CDR3 does, and the rest of the CDR3 is filled in from the germline J gene. The gene calls are TRBV7-2 and TRBJ2-7; 7 positions match TRBD1. V lost 6 bases, J lost 4 bases, and 9 bases stayed unmatched. This CDR3 comprises 14 residues. CDR1 and CDR2 from the germline V gene are SGHTA and FQGNSA. CDR3 bases read: TGTGCCAGCAGTCGGGACAGAAGTTTTTACGAG. Translation: CASSRDRSFYE. The full-length CDR3 reads as CASSRDRSFYEQYF.

This clone has a count of ten or more. The read ends 3 residues early relative to the CDR3; the germline J gene fills the gap. The chain links TRBV18 to TRBJ2-1, with TRBD1 matching 10 bases. Trimming at V came to 0 bases and at J to 2 bases, leaving 4 bases not matched to a gene. This CDR3 is 17 amino acids long. Germline CDR1 KGHSH, CDR2 LQKENI. The sequenced part of the CDR3 DNA is TGTGCCAGCTCACCACCGACCGGGACAGGGGCCTACAATGAG. Its translation: CASSPPTGTGAYNE. In full, the CDR3 reads CASSPPTGTGAYNEQFF.

This clone was counted many times. The read ends 3 residues early relative to the CDR3; the germline J gene fills the gap. The genes are TRBV29-1 and TRBJ2-2; possibly TRBD1 for D (5 bases). The CDR3 consists of 13 residues. Germline CDR1 is SQVTM and CDR2 is ANQGSEA. CDR3 in amino acids: CSVGLRVNEKLFF. Incomplete CDR3 DNA: TGCAGCGTTGGGCTCAGGGTTAATGAAAAG.

Details on this clone: The missing CDR3 end, 3 residues past where the read stops, is filled in from the germline J gene. The chain recombines TRBV5-1 with TRBJ1-2; D uncertain. In germline, CDR1 is SGHRS, CDR2 YFSETQ. The length of the CDR3 is 15 residues. The CDR3 is CASSLVGGMGETYTF. The CDR3 DNA, read in part, is TGCGCCAGCAGCTTGGTAGGCGGGATGGGAGAGACC.

The table lists this clone with many counts. The read terminates 3 residues before the CDR3 end, so the remaining end is supplied by the germline J gene. The J gene is TRBJ2-1, the V gene TRBV6-1, with 11 bases matching TRBD2. V shed 4 bases, J shed 5 bases, and the junction held 1 base outside the gene matches. CDR1 is MNHNS, CDR2 SASEGT, per germline. The CDR3 has 14 amino acids. CDR3 residues: CASSVAGGNNEQFF. The part of the CDR3 DNA that was read is TGTGCCAGCAGTGTAGCGGGGGGGAACAATGAG.

The sample holds many counts of this clone. The read gets to within 3 residues of the CDR3 end, and the germline J gene fills in the rest. V usage is TRBV30 and J usage is TRBJ1-2, with D possibly matching TRBD1 (5 bases). With 4 bases removed from V and 4 bases from J, the gap between germline ends came to 10 bases. Germline CDR1 GTSNPN, CDR2 SVGIG (reference sequence). The CDR3 runs to 12 residues. CDR3 amino acids: CAWTGRVYGYTF. CDR3 DNA, as far as it was read: TGTGCCTGGACCGGCAGGGTCTATGGC. Together with reference TRBV30 and TRBJ1-2, the CDR3 gives the full variable domain: SQTIHQWPATLVQPVGSPLSLECTVEGTSNPNLYWYRQAAGRGLQLLFYSVGIGQISSEVPQNLSASRPQDRQFILSSKKLLLSDSGFYLCAWTGRVYGYTFGSGTRLTVV.

About this clone itself: The read halts 3 residues ahead of the CDR3 end, with the missing end drawn from the germline J gene. The V gene is TRBV5-1, the J gene TRBJ2-1, with 16 bases that match TRBD2. In germline, CDR1 is SGHRS, CDR2 YFSETQ. The ends lost 4 bases at V and 7 bases at J; junction bases unmatched: 2. This CDR3 comprises 15 residues. The sequenced part of the CDR3 DNA is TGCGCCAGCAGCGGGACTAGCGGGAGGGAAAATGAG. Protein: CASSGTSGRENE. The CDR3 in its entirety is CASSGTSGRENEQFF.

Concerning this clone itself: The sequenced fragment ends 3 residues before the CDR3 boundary, so the rest is inferred from the germline J gene. The V and J genes are TRBV11-1 and TRBJ2-5; TRBD1 matches 7 bases. V lost 3 bases, J lost 5 bases, and 6 bases stayed unmatched. Germline CDR1 is SGHAT and CDR2 is FQDESV (reference sequence). CDR3 length: 14 amino acids. CDR3 DNA (partial): TGTGCCAGCAGCTTGGAAACAGGGGATGAGACC. Protein product: CASSLETGDET. The whole CDR3 sequence reads CASSLETGDETQYF. The entire variable domain, with the rest obtained from reference TRBV11-1 and TRBJ2-5, is as follows: EAEVAQSPRYKITEKSQAVAFWCDPISGHATLYWYRQILGQGPELLVQFQDESVVDDSQLPKDRFSAERLKGVDSTLKIQPAELGDSAMYLCASSLETGDETQYFGPGTRLLVL.

Many counts were recorded for this clone. The read falls 3 residues short of the CDR3 end, and the missing part is taken from the germline J gene. The V call is TRBV11-2, the J call TRBJ2-1; 10 bases are shared with TRBD2. V was clipped by 3 bases and J by 5 bases; unmatched bases: 4. The germline V gene has CDR1 SGHAT and CDR2 FQNNGV. CDR3 size: 15 residues. The CDR3 reads CASSFLAGADNEQFF. CDR3 bases read: TGTGCCAGCAGCTTCCTAGCGGGGGCGGACAATGAG.

This clone was observed a few times. The CDR3 end is not reached by the read, which stops 3 residues before it; the germline J gene fills it in. This chain connects TRBV30 to TRBJ1-1; D is unclear. Germline V gives CDR1 GTSNPN, CDR2 SVGIG (reference sequence). The CDR3 contains 15 residues. CDR3 bases read: TGTGCCTGGAATAGACTAGCGGGAGTACAAGATACG. It specifies CAWNRLAGVQDT. The complete CDR3 reads CAWNRLAGVQDTAFF.

As concerns this clone: The read finishes 3 residues shy of the CDR3 end, and the germline J gene is used to complete it. The J gene is TRBJ2-1, the V gene TRBV7-2; TRBD2 matches 12 bases. CDR1 and CDR2 from the germline V gene are SGHTA and FQGNSA. The CDR3 is 14 residues long. The V gene end was trimmed by 4 bases and the J gene end by 8 bases; junction bases not matched to a gene: 3. The CDR3 reads CASSWTSGADEQFF. CDR3 DNA, as far as it was read: TGTGCCAGCAGCTGGACTAGCGGGGCGGATGAG. The full variable domain, with the rest looked up from reference TRBV7-2 and TRBJ2-1, is GAGVSQSPSNKVTEKGKDVELRCDPISGHTALYWYRQSLGQGLEFLIYFQGNSAPDKSGLPSDRFSAERTGGSVSTLTIQRTQQEDSAVYLCASSWTSGADEQFFGPGTRLTVL.

This clone was seen more than once but under ten times. The CDR3 end is not reached by the read, which stops 3 residues before it; the germline J gene fills it in. J is TRBJ1-1 and V is TRBV7-9; D is perhaps TRBD1 (6 bases). Germline CDR1 SEHNR, CDR2 FQNEAQ (reference sequence). The CDR3 loop spans 14 amino acids. The CDR3 DNA, read in part, is TGTGCCAGCAGCCCCGGGACAACTCCCTTTTGG. This codes for CASSPGTTPFW. The entire CDR3 protein is CASSPGTTPFWAFF.

This clone was detected many times. The CDR3 end is not reached by the read, which stops 3 residues before it; the germline J gene fills it in. V gene TRBV18 combines with J gene TRBJ2-5; TRBD1 agrees at 9 bases. V shed 0 bases, J shed 2 bases, and the junction held 16 bases outside the gene matches. The V gene's germline CDR1 is KGHSH and CDR2 LQKENI. The CDR3 extends over 20 amino acids. CDR3 sequence: CASSPPGPLRDRVPQETQYF. The covered CDR3 bases are TGTGCCAGCTCACCACCGGGACCCCTCCGGGACAGGGTACCTCAAGAGACC.

This clone was counted only a few times. The read comes to an end 3 residues before the CDR3 does, leaving the germline J gene to fill in the end. This chain uses TRBV7-9 with TRBJ1-1; D not resolved. The CDR3 is 13 amino acids. Germline V gene lookup returns CDR1 SEHNR and CDR2 FQNEAQ (reference sequence). The CDR3: CASRTSGSDTAFF. The part of the CDR3 DNA that was read is TGTGCCAGCAGGACTAGCGGATCAGATACG.

On this clone itself: The read comes to an end 3 residues before the CDR3 does, leaving the germline J gene to fill in the end. The chain has TRBV18 and TRBJ1-1; 9 bases match TRBD1. CDR3 length: 14 amino acids. V trimming: 3 bases; J trimming: 4 bases; junction bases outside the gene matches: 3. Germline V gives CDR1 KGHSH, CDR2 LQKENI. The CDR3 sequence: CASSPGTGRTEAFF. The covered CDR3 bases are TGTGCCAGCTCACCGGGGACAGGGCGCACTGAA.

This clone was detected only a few times. The CDR3 end falls 3 residues outside the read, so it is completed with the germline J gene. This chain joins TRBV30 and TRBJ1-2, with D possibly matching TRBD1 (5 bases). This CDR3 region has 13 residues. Germline CDR1 reads GTSNPN; CDR2 reads SVGIG (reference sequence). CDR3 bases read: TGTGCCTGGAGCCCAACGGGACTAGGGGAC. Its protein is CAWSPTGLGD. The whole CDR3 sequence reads CAWSPTGLGDYTF. The full variable domain, its missing parts supplied by reference TRBV30 and TRBJ1-2, is SQTIHQWPATLVQPVGSPLSLECTVEGTSNPNLYWYRQAAGRGLQLLFYSVGIGQISSEVPQNLSASRPQDRQFILSSKKLLLSDSGFYLCAWSPTGLGDYTFGSGTRLTVV.

This clone was detected ten times or more. The read ends 3 residues early relative to the CDR3; the germline J gene fills the gap. The gene calls are TRBV5-1 and TRBJ1-2; 11 bases agree with TRBD1. From germline, CDR1 is SGHRS and CDR2 YFSETQ. V gave up 4 bases and J gave up 2 bases; unmatched junction bases: 13. This CDR3 is built from 18 residues. This CDR3 reads CASSLDFWGQGGNYGYTF. CDR3 DNA, as far as it was read: TGCGCCAGCAGCCTCGACTTCTGGGGACAGGGGGGGAACTATGGC. The whole variable domain, filled in from reference TRBV5-1 and TRBJ1-2, reads KAGVTQTPRYLIKTRGQQVTLSCSPISGHRSVSWYQQTPGQGLQFLFEYFSETQRNKGNFPGRFSGRQFSNSRSEMNVSTLELGDSALYLCASSLDFWGQGGNYGYTFGSGTRLTVV.

Points on this clone: The read terminates 3 residues before the CDR3 end, so the remaining end is supplied by the germline J gene. V usage is TRBV5-1 and J usage is TRBJ2-1, with 7 nucleotides matching TRBD1. CDR1 and CDR2 (germline): SGHRS, YFSETQ. V lost 4 bases to trimming and J lost 2 bases; unmatched junction nucleotides: 3. The CDR3 extends over 14 amino acids. Incomplete CDR3 DNA: TGCGCCAGCAGCCTCGGACAGGCCTACAATGAG. It encodes CASSLGQAYNE. The full CDR3 protein reads CASSLGQAYNEQFF.

This clone was seen more than once but under ten times. The CDR3 end falls 3 residues outside the read, so it is completed with the germline J gene. The chain carries TRBV6-2 or TRBV6-3 and TRBJ1-2; no clear D. The CDR3 runs 14 residues. Germline V lookup: CDR1 MNHEY, CDR2 SVGEGT. The part of the CDR3 DNA that was read is TGTGCCACCCGGACTAGCGGGGATTGGGATACC. It codes for CATRTSGDWDT. The entire CDR3 sequence reads CATRTSGDWDTYTF.

This clone was recorded at least ten times. The CDR3 goes on 3 residues after the read ends, and that part is filled in from the germline J gene. The chain uses TRBV20-1 and TRBJ2-1; no definite D call. Trimming shortened V by 1 base and J by 2 bases, and 9 bases separated the two germline ends. The germline CDR1 and CDR2 sequences are DFQATT and SNEGSKA (reference sequence). The length of the CDR3 is 14 residues. The DNA read from the CDR3 is TGCAGTGCTAGAGGTCTACGTGCCTACAATGAG. Translated, it gives CSARGLRAYNE. The entire CDR3 protein is CSARGLRAYNEQFF.

Note on this clone: The sequence runs out 3 residues before the end of the CDR3; the remainder is reconstructed from the germline J gene. Other nucleotide sequences from this sample produce the same CDR3. The chain carries TRBV30 and TRBJ1-2, with 10 bases that match TRBD1. Germline V CDR1 and CDR2: GTSNPN, SVGIG (reference sequence). The CDR3 covers 14 residues. The CDR3 loop is CAWVASAGQGVYTF. The CDR3 bases that were read are TGTGCCTGGGTGGCCTCCGCCGGACAGGGGGTA.

There are many counts of this clone. The read gets to within 3 residues of the CDR3 end, and the germline J gene fills in the rest. The J gene is TRBJ2-4, the V gene TRBV20-1, with TRBD1 matching over 7 bases. J lost 7 bases, V lost 3 bases, and 6 bases had no gene match. Germline values: CDR1 DFQATT, CDR2 SNEGSKA (reference sequence). This CDR3 has 13 amino acids. The CDR3 bases that were read are TGCAGTGCTAGCCCGACAGGGACCAACATT. Encoded protein: CSASPTGTNI. The CDR3 as a whole reads CSASPTGTNIQYF.

Points on this clone: The CDR3 is cut off 3 residues early in the read; its end comes from the germline J gene. This chain joins TRBV6-1 and TRBJ2-7; 7 nucleotides line up with TRBD1. This CDR3 has 15 amino acids. After removal of 2 bases from V and 0 bases from J, the junction contained 4 bases not matched to a gene. From germline, CDR1 is MNHNS and CDR2 SASEGT. The part of the CDR3 DNA that was read is TGTGCCAGCAGTGAAAAGGGGGACAGCTCCTACGAG. Encoded protein: CASSEKGDSSYE. In full, the CDR3 is CASSEKGDSSYEQYF.

This clone occurred many times. Coverage ceases 3 residues before the CDR3 finishes, and the germline J gene fills in the end. This chain uses TRBV7-2 with TRBJ2-4; D gene unclear. The CDR3 has 11 amino acids. Germline V lookup: CDR1 SGHTA, CDR2 FQGNSA. The ends were cut back, 4 bases at V and 6 bases at J, with 4 bases in the middle. The CDR3 protein is CASSSRNIQYF. The DNA read from the CDR3 is TGTGCCAGCAGCTCCAGAAACATT.

In the case of this clone: The read ends 3 residues before the CDR3 terminus; that terminus is restored from the germline J gene. The chain employs TRBV2 and TRBJ1-6, with 9 bases fitting TRBD1. The CDR3 length is 15 residues. Germline CDR1 reads SNHLY; CDR2 reads FYNNEI. V lost 4 bases, J lost 5 bases, and 3 bases stayed unmatched. The CDR3 region is CASSGRDRDNSPLHF. CDR3 bases read: TGTGCCAGCAGTGGCCGGGACAGGGATAATTCACCC. Variable domain in full (rest from reference TRBV2 and TRBJ1-6): EPEVTQTPSHQVTQMGQEVILRCVPISNHLYFYWYRQILGQKVEFLVSFYNNEISEKSEIFDDQFSVERPDGSNFTLKIRSTKLEDSAMYFCASSGRDRDNSPLHFGNGTRLTVT.

This clone was seen many times. The read gets to within 3 residues of the CDR3 end, and the germline J gene fills in the rest. The chain couples TRBV30 to TRBJ2-1, with D hard to call. There are 11 residues in the CDR3. V lost 3 bases and J lost 4, with 4 bases in between. The V gene's germline CDR1 is GTSNPN and CDR2 SVGIG (reference sequence). This CDR3 is CAWRGYNEQFF. The CDR3 DNA, read in part, is TGTGCCTGGAGAGGGTACAATGAG. The whole variable domain, filled in from reference TRBV30 and TRBJ2-1, reads SQTIHQWPATLVQPVGSPLSLECTVEGTSNPNLYWYRQAAGRGLQLLFYSVGIGQISSEVPQNLSASRPQDRQFILSSKKLLLSDSGFYLCAWRGYNEQFFGPGTRLTVL.

The table lists this clone with many counts. The CDR3 end lies 3 residues beyond the end of the read and is filled in from the germline J gene. The chain combines TRBV11-2 with TRBJ2-7, with no clear D. V was trimmed by 2 bases and J by 0 bases, leaving 8 bases between them. Looked up from germline, CDR1 is SGHAT and CDR2 is FQNNGV. The CDR3 loop spans 14 amino acids. The covered CDR3 bases are TGTGCCAGCAGCTTATCTAGGTCCTCCTACGAG. Its protein product is CASSLSRSSYE. In full, the CDR3 reads CASSLSRSSYEQYF.

This clone appeared many times. Coverage ceases 3 residues before the CDR3 finishes, and the germline J gene fills in the end. V and J are TRBV19 and TRBJ2-1; TRBD1 aligns across 7 bases. Per the germline V gene, CDR1 is LNHDA and CDR2 is SQIVND (reference sequence). The length of the CDR3 is 16 residues. Trimming took 5 bases from V and 7 from J; bases not matched to a gene: 14. CDR3 DNA, as far as it was read: TGTGCCAGTAGTGCAACCGGGACAGCAAAGTGGAATGAG. It translates to CASSATGTAKWNE. The CDR3, in full, reads CASSATGTAKWNEQFF.